This is a list of T cell receptor beta chains from one sample in a study of tumor-infiltrating lymphocytes in primary liver carcinoma. TCRdb fed the multiplex PCR reads into MiXCR, producing one record per CDR3 protein. The data contain about 78,000 distinct CDR3 sequences, about 70% of them seen just once; the ten biggest clones take up roughly 13%. Sequencing was performed on liver tumor tissue from sampling region 4. The origin of the receptors is a woman aged 60-75 years with primary liver carcinoma and hepatitis B virus infection. Each CDR3 is given with its conserved first and last residue. A D gene is named only where the DNA matches it firmly. Clone size is stated in some rows and not others, as once, few, many or a class when expanded.

cdr3_nt cdr3_aa j_call v_call d_call cdr3_length clone_size
TGTGCCAGGAGCCCTCCGCAAGGGCCGACAGGGGAGCTGTTTTTT CARSPPQGPTGELFF TRBJ2-2 TRBV11-2 NA 15 few
TGCGCCAGCAGCACAGAACAGGATTCAGCCCTCCACTTT CASSTEQDSALHF TRBJ1-6 TRBV5-1 NA 13 NA
TGTGCCAGCAGTGAAGCGTGGGGATTCCACTATGGCTGCACTTTC CASSEAWGFHYGCTF TRBJ1-2 TRBV6-1 NA 15 once
TGCAGCATTGGGACAGAGCGGGGCATTCAGAACTTC CSIGTERGIQNF TRBJ2-4 TRBV29-1 NA 12 NA
TGCGCCAGCAGCTTGGTTCTGAGTTCCTGCGAGCAATACTTC CASSLVLSSCEQYF TRBJ2-7 TRBV5-1 NA 14 NA
TGTACCAGCAGTCCCCTAGCAGATACGCAGTATTTT CTSSPLADTQYF TRBJ2-3 TRBV28 NA 12 NA
TGCAGCGTTGACGGTGGAGGCATAGATATGCAGTATTTT CSVDGGGIDMQYF TRBJ2-3 TRBV29-1 NA 13 NA
TGTGCCAGCAGCTTACGACCCGGGACCGACACCTCCAATGAGCAATTCTTC CASSLRPGTDTSNEQFF TRBJ2-1 TRBV11-2 NA 17 NA
TGCGCCAGCAGCTCGAGCCCCCGGGACACCTCACCTTACAATGAGCAGTTCTTC CASSSSPRDTSPYNEQFF TRBJ2-1 TRBV5-1 NA 18 many
TGTGCCAGCAGCCGCCCGGGGTGGAGCGGACAACAAGATACGCAGTATTTT CASSRPGWSGQQDTQYF TRBJ2-3 TRBV6-5 NA 17 many
TGTGCCAGCAGCGCCGGGACTAGCTCTGGGGCCAACGTCCTGACTTTC CASSAGTSSGANVLTF TRBJ2-6 TRBV6-4 TRBD2 16 many
TGTGCCAGCAGTTATGACCCCTCCTACAATGAGCAGTTCTTC CASSYDPSYNEQFF TRBJ2-1 TRBV6-6 NA 14 many
TGTACCAGCAGCTCGACAGACCCTATCCAAGAGACCCACTACTTC CTSSSTDPIQETHYF TRBJ2-5 TRBV7-9 NA 15 NA
TGTGCCAGCTCACCACTAGTAGTTAATGAGCAGTTCTTC CASSPLVVNEQFF TRBJ2-1 TRBV18 NA 13 NA
TGTGCCAGTAGCTTAGGGGGCCACGAGTACTACTTC CASSLGGHEYYF TRBJ2-7 TRBV11-2 TRBD1 12 NA
TGTGCCAGTAGCTTAGGCGGACAGGGTGGAGGCTACACCTTC CASSLGGQGGGYTF TRBJ1-2 TRBV7-2 TRBD1 14 NA
TGCGCCAGCAGCTTAGCGGGAGGGACCGGGAATGAGCAGTTCTTC CASSLAGGTGNEQFF TRBJ2-1 TRBV5-1 TRBD2 15 many
TGCGCCAGCAGCCTTCCCCTACCCGGGGAGCTGTTTTTT CASSLPLPGELFF TRBJ2-2 TRBV4-1 NA 13 once
TGTGCCAGCACCATCAAAGCGGCTGCGCCCTTGGATACGCAGTATTTT CASTIKAAAPLDTQYF TRBJ2-3 TRBV9 NA 16 NA
TGTGCCAGCAGCTTTATTGGGACTGCGAATGAGCAGTTCTTC CASSFIGTANEQFF TRBJ2-1 TRBV11-2 NA 14 NA
TGCGCCAGCAGCCCGGGGACTAGCGGGGATAATGAGCAGTTCTTC CASSPGTSGDNEQFF TRBJ2-1 TRBV5-1 TRBD2 15 few
TGTGCCAGCAGATACGGGACTAGCGGGACTCATGAGCAGTTCTTC CASRYGTSGTHEQFF TRBJ2-1 TRBV7-8 TRBD2 15 medium-sized
TGTGCCATCACCCAATTACAGGGTGGGGAGCAGTACTTC CAITQLQGGEQYF TRBJ2-7 TRBV10-3 NA 13 many
TGTGCCTGGGGGCAGGGGGCTACCTACAATGAGCAGTTCTTC CAWGQGATYNEQFF TRBJ2-1 TRBV30 TRBD1 14 many
TGTGCCAGCTCATCCAACATGAACACTGAAGCTTTCTTT CASSSNMNTEAFF TRBJ1-1 TRBV18 NA 13 NA
TGTGTCAGCAGACCTGGTGGGGGGTCCTACAATGAGCAGTTCTTC CVSRPGGGSYNEQFF TRBJ2-1 TRBV12-3/TRBV12-4 NA 15 once
TGTGCCAGCAGCTCGGACAGGTACCAAGGGACCCAGTACTTC CASSSDRYQGTQYF TRBJ2-5 TRBV5-4 TRBD1 14 NA
TGTCCCTGGAGTACAGGGTCCTATAGCAATCAGCCCCATCATTTT CPWSTGSYSNQPHHF TRBJ1-5 TRBV30 NA 15 NA
TGTGCCAGCAGCGTCGGACAAGGGGGACTAGCGGGAGCATTCAATGAGCAGTTCTTC CASSVGQGGLAGAFNEQFF TRBJ2-1 TRBV11-3 TRBD2 19 NA
TGCGCCAGCAGCATGGGGGGATCGCAAGAGACCCAGTACTTC CASSMGGSQETQYF TRBJ2-5 TRBV5-1 NA 14 NA
TGTGCCAGCAGTGAGCGTCCGGGGGCAAGCAATCAGCCCCAGCATTTT CASSERPGASNQPQHF TRBJ1-5 TRBV6-1 NA 16 NA
TGCAGCGTTGAACGGCTAGCGGAATCCTATAATGAACAGTTCTTC CSVERLAESYNEQFF TRBJ2-1 TRBV29-1 TRBD2 15 NA
TGTGCCAGCAGTTTAGAGGCAGGGCTTGGACTTGCGTACAATGAGCAGTTCTTC CASSLEAGLGLAYNEQFF TRBJ2-1 TRBV12-3/TRBV12-4 NA 18 NA
TGCAGTGCTAAAGGGGACGGATACCAGCCCCAGCATTTT CSAKGDGYQPQHF TRBJ1-5 TRBV20-1 NA 13 many
TGTGCCAGCAGGGAAGGGGACAGGTTTTACAATGAGCAGTTCTTC CASREGDRFYNEQFF TRBJ2-1 TRBV12-3/TRBV12-4 TRBD1 15 many
TGTGCCAGTAGCTTTGATCCGGGAGCAATCTACGGCTACACCTTC CASSFDPGAIYGYTF TRBJ1-2 TRBV11-2 NA 15 NA
TGTGCCAGCATGCCTCGCGGGGACAGTGTCTATGGCTACACCTTC CASMPRGDSVYGYTF TRBJ1-2 TRBV6-5 TRBD1 15 NA